The 5 T cell receptor beta chains in this list originate from one sample, sequenced in a study of blood T cells in healthy people across ages. With a J-beta primer mix and a sample-barcoded 5' primer, a second PCR ran about 6 to 11 cycles. TCRdb fed the 5' RACE reads into MiXCR, producing one record per CDR3 protein. Of approximately 1.5 million distinct CDR3 sequences in the sample, about 35% were seen once. Sequenced sample: blood. All receptors come from a woman younger than 45 in good health.

V gene TRBV5-1 combines with J gene TRBJ2-3; D may be TRBD2 (5 bases). This CDR3 spans 16 amino acids. Trimming removed 4 bases from V and 0 bases from J, with 15 bases in between. Germline V lookup: CDR1 SGHRS, CDR2 YFSETQ. The CDR3 sequence is CASSLSVGGSTDTQYF. The CDR3 nucleotides read TGCGCCAGCAGCCTCTCTGTCGGCGGGAGCACAGATACGCAGTATTTT. Full variable domain (remainder filled in from reference TRBV5-1 and TRBJ2-3): KAGVTQTPRYLIKTRGQQVTLSCSPISGHRSVSWYQQTPGQGLQFLFEYFSETQRNKGNFPGRFSGRQFSNSRSEMNVSTLELGDSALYLCASSLSVGGSTDTQYFGPGTRLTVL.

The chain is built from TRBV20-1 and TRBJ2-3, with TRBD2 matching 10 bases. The germline V gene encodes CDR1 DFQATT and CDR2 SNEGSKA (reference sequence). The CDR3 is made up of 17 amino acids. Trimming removed 0 bases from V and 1 base from J; junction bases left unmatched: 7. CDR3 amino acids: CSARDSGGVYGTDTQYF. CDR3 DNA: TGCAGTGCTAGAGACAGCGGGGGGGTTTATGGCACAGATACGCAGTATTTT.

The rearrangement links TRBV20-1 to TRBJ2-2; D perhaps matches TRBD2 (6 bases). Germline lookup yields CDR1 DFQATT and CDR2 SNEGSKA (reference sequence). This CDR3 has 14 residues. V gave up 1 base and J gave up 4 bases, with 10 bases separating them. The CDR3 is CSARGRAVTGELFF. In DNA, the CDR3 is TGCAGTGCTAGAGGGAGGGCGGTCACCGGGGAGCTGTTTTTT.

This clonotype was seen at least ten times. The chain links TRBV20-1 to TRBJ1-2; the match to TRBD1 covers 7 bases. Losses at the gene ends were 1 base for V and 5 bases for J; bases not matched to a gene: 7. Germline CDR1 is DFQATT and CDR2 is SNEGSKA (reference sequence). This CDR3 comprises 14 residues. The CDR3 coding sequence is TGCAGTGCTAGAGCGGGACAGAGCTTTTATGGCTACACCTTC. Protein product: CSARAGQSFYGYTF.

The gene calls are TRBV7-9 and TRBJ1-1; D is perhaps TRBD1 (5 bases). CDR1 is SEHNR, CDR2 FQNEAQ, per germline (reference sequence). Between the trimmed V and J ends, which lost 4 bases and 0 bases, there was a span of 9 bases. The CDR3 totals 14 residues. DNA for the CDR3: TGTGCCAGCAGCTGGGGACCCATGAACACTGAAGCTTTCTTT. Its translation is CASSWGPMNTEAFF.